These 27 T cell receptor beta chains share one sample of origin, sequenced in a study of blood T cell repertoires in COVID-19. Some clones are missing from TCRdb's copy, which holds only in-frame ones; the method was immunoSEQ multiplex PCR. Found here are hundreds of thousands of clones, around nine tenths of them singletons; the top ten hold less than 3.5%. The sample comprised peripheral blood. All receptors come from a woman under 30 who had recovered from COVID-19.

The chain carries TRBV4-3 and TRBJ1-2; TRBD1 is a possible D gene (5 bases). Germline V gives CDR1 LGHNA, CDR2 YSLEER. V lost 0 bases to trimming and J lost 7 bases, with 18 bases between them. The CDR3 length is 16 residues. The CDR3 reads CASSQDRGDALGGYTF. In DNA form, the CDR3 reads TGCGCCAGCAGCCAAGATAGGGGCGACGCATTGGGTGGCTACACCTTC.

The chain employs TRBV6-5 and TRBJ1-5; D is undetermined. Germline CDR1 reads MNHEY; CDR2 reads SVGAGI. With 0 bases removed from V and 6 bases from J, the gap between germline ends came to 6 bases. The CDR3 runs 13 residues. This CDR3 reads CASSYSFGQPQHF. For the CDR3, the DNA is TGTGCCAGCAGTTACTCGTTCGGTCAGCCCCAGCATTTT.

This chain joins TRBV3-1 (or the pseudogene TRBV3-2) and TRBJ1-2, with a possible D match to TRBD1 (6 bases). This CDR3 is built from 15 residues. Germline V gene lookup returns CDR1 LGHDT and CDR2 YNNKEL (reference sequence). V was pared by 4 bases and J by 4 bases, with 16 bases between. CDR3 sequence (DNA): TGTGCCAGCAGCCTCCAGCAGGGGCGAAGCTATGGCTACACCTTC. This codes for CASSLQQGRSYGYTF.

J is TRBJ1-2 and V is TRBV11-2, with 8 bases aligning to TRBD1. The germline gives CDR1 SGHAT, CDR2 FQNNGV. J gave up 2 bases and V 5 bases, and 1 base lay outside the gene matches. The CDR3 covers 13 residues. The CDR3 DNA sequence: TGTGCCAGCAGCCGGGACAGGAACTATGGCTACACCTTC. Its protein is CASSRDRNYGYTF.

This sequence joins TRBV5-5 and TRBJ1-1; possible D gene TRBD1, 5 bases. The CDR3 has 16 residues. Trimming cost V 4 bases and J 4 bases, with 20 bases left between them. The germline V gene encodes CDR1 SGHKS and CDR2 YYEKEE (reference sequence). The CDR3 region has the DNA TGTGCCAGCAGCCGTGACAGCTACACCGGGAGCACTGAAGCTTTCTTT. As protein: CASSRDSYTGSTEAFF.

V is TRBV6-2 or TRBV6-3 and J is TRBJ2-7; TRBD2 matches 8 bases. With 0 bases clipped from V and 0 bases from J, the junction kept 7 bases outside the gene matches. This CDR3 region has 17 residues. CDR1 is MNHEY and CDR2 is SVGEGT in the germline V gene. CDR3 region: CASSYSITGGRSYEQYV. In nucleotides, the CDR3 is TGTGCCAGCAGTTACTCGATAACGGGGGGGCGCTCCTACGAGCAGTACGTC.

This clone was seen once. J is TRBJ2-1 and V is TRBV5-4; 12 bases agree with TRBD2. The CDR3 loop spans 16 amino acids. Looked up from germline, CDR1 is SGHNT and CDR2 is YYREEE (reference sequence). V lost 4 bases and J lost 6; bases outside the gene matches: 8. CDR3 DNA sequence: TGTGCCAGCAGCCCGGCGACTAGCGGGAGTTTCAATGAGCAGTTCTTC. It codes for CASSPATSGSFNEQFF.

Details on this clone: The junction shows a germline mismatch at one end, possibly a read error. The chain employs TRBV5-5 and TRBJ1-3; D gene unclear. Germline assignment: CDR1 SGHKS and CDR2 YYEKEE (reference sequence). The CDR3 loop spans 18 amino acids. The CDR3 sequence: CASSFYLQATLSRNTIYF. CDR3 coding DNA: TGTGCCAGCAGCTTTTACCTCCAGGCTACGCTCTCTCGAAACACCATATATTTT.

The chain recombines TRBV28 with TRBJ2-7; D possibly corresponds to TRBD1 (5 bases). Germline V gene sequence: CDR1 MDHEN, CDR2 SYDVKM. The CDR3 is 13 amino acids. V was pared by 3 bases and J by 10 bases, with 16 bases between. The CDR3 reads CASSLSLPGPQYV. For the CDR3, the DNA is TGTGCCAGCAGTTTGTCATTGCCAGGGCCACAGTACGTC.

The CDR3 sequence: CASSLLVDTQYF. CDR3 bases: TGTGCCAGCAGCTTATTAGTAGATACGCAGTATTTT. The V gene is TRBV11-3, the J gene TRBJ2-3; the D is unclear. The CDR3 is 12 residues long. Germline CDR1 is SGHNT and CDR2 is YENEEA. Trimming removed 2 bases from V and 5 bases from J, with 5 bases in between.

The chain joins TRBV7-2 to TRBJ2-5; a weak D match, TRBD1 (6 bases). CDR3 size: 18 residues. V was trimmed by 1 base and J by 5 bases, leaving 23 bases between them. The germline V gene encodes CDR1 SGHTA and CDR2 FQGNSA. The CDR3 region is CASSLVDRPPDNGETQYF. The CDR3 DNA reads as TGTGCCAGCAGCTTAGTTGACAGGCCGCCGGATAACGGGGAGACCCAGTACTTC.

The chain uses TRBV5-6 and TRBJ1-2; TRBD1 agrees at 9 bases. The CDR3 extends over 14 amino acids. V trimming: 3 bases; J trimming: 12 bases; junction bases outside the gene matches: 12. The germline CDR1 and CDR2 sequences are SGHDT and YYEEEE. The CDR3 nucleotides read TGTGCCAGCAGCTCTTTGAGGACAGGGGATAGGGACACCTTC. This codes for CASSSLRTGDRDTF.

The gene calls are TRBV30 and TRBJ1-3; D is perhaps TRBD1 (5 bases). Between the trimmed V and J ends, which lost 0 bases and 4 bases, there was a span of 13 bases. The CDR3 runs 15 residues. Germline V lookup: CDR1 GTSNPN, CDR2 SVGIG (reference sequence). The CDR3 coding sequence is TGTGCCTGGAGTGTGGGCAGGGCGTCCGGAAACACCATATATTTT. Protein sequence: CAWSVGRASGNTIYF.

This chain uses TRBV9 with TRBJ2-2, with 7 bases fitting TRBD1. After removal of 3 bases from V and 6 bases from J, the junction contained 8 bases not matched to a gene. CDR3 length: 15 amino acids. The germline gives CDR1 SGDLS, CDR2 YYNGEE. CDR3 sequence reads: CASSAHRGPAGELFF. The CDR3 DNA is TGTGCCAGCAGCGCACACAGGGGTCCCGCCGGGGAGCTGTTTTTT.

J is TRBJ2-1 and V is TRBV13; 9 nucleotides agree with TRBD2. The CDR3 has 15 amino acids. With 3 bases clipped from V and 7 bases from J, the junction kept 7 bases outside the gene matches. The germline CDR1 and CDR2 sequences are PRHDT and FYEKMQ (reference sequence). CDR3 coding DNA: TGTGCCAGCAGCTTCGGCGGGAGGGCCTTTAATGAGCAGTTCTTC. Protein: CASSFGGRAFNEQFF.

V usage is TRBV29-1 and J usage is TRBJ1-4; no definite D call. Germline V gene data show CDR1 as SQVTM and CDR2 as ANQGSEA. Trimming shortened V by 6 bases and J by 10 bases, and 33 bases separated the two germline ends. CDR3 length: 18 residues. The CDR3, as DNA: TGCAGCGTCGAGGTGGGGAGGGAAAAATTCATGAGGCGAGGAAAACTGTTTTTT. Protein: CSVEVGREKFMRRGKLFF. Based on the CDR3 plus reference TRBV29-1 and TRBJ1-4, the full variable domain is SAVISQKPSRDICQRGTSLTIQCQVDSQVTMMFWYRQQPGQSLTLIATANQGSEATYESGFVIDKFPISRPNLTFSTLTVSNMSPEDSSIYLCSVEVGREKFMRRGKLFFGSGTQLSVL.

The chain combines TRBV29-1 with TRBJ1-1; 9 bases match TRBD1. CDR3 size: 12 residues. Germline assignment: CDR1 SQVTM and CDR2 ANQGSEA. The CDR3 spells CGGQGLGTEAFF. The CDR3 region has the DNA TGCGGGGGACAGGGATTGGGCACTGAAGCTTTCTTT.

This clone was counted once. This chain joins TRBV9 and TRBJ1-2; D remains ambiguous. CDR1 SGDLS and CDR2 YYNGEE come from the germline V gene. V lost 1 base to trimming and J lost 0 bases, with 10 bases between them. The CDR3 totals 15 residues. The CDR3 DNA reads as TGTGCCAGCAGCGTACACGGTGGAGCTAACTATGGCTACACCTTC. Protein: CASSVHGGANYGYTF. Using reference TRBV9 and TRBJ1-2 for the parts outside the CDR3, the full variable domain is DSGVTQTPKHLITATGQRVTLRCSPRSGDLSVYWYQQSLDQGLQFLIQYYNGEERAKGNILERFSAQQFPDLHSELNLSSLELGDSALYFCASSVHGGANYGYTFGSGTRLTVV.

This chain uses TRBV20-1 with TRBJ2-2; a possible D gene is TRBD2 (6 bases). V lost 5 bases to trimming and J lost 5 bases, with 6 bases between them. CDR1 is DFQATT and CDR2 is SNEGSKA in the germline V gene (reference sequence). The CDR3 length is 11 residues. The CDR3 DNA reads TGCAGTGCTCGGGAGACCGGGGAGCTGTTTTTT. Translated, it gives CSARETGELFF.

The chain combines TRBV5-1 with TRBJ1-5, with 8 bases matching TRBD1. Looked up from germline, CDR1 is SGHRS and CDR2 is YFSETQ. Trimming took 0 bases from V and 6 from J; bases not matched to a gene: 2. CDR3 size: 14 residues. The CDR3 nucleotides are TGCGCCAGCAGCTTGGGGACAGGGATTCAGCCCCAGCATTTT. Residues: CASSLGTGIQPQHF.

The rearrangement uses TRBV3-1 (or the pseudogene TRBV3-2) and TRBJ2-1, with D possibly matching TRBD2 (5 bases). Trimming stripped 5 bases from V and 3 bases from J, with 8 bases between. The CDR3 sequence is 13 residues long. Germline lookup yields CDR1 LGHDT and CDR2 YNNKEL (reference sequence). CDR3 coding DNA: TGTGCCAGCAGCTTCGGACTCTACAATGAGCAGTTCTTC. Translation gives CASSFGLYNEQFF.

The CDR3 DNA follows: TGTGCCAGCAGCACCTTGGACAGGGGGCTAGGCTACACCTTC. This gives the protein CASSTLDRGLGYTF. The chain combines TRBV11-2 with TRBJ1-2, with TRBD1 matching over 11 bases. This CDR3 region has 14 residues. After removal of 5 bases from V and 8 bases from J, the junction contained 7 bases not matched to a gene. Germline lookup yields CDR1 SGHAT and CDR2 FQNNGV.

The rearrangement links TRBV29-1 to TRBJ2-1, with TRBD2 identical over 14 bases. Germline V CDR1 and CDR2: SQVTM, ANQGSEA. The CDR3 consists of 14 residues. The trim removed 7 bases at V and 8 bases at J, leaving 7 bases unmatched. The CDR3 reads CSATGLAGAHEQFF. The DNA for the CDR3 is TGCAGCGCTACGGGACTAGCGGGGGCCCATGAGCAGTTCTTC.

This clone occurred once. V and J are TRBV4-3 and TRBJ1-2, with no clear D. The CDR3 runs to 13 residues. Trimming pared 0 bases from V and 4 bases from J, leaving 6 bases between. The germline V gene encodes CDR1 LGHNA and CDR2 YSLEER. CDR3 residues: CASSQDWSYGYTF. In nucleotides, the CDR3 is TGCGCCAGCAGCCAAGACTGGAGCTATGGCTACACCTTC.

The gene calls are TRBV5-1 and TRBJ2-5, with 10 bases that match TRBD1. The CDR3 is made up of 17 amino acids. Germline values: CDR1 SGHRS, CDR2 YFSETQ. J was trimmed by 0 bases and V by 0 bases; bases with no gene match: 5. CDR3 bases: TGCGCCAGCAGCTTGGAGGGACAGGGGACGTACCAAGAGACCCAGTACTTC. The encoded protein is CASSLEGQGTYQETQYF.

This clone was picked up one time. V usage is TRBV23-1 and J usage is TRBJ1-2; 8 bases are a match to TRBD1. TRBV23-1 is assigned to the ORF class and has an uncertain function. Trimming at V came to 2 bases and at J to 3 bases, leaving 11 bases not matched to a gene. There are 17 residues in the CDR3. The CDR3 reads CASSQNPPGGIYYGYTF. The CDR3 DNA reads TGCGCCAGCAGTCAAAATCCCCCAGGGGGCATTTACTATGGCTACACCTTC.

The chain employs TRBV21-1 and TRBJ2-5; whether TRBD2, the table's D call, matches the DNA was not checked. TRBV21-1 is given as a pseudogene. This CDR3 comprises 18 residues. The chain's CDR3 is CASSKVRILAECQETQYF. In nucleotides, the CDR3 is TGTGCCAGCAGCAAAGTTAGGATCCTAGCGGAGTGCCAAGAGACCCAGTACTTC.